This TCR beta chain was identified during a study of vaccination effects on CD4 cells after COVID-19. The method was immunoSEQ multiplex PCR; TCRdb's version includes in-frame clones alone and lacks a portion of them. Among about 24,000 clones listed, approximately 77% were seen once. Viral peptide pool expansion of antigen-specific CD4+ T cells preceded sequencing in the ViraFEST assay. A roughly 11-day culture period preceded the isolation of CD4+ T cells. Participants completed two doses of the BNT162b2 or mRNA-1273 vaccine. On this clone: The antigen remains undetermined.

The germline V gene has CDR1 DFQATT and CDR2 SNEGSKA (reference sequence). Trimming took off 6 bases at V and 7 bases at J, with 12 bases between the two ends. CDR3 length equals 11 residues. The specimen was CD4+ T cells from PBMCs cultured with HCoV-NL63 spike peptides, collected after COVID-19 vaccination. This receptor was obtained from a human donor who received a COVID-19 vaccine. The rearrangement joins TRBV20-1 to TRBJ2-5, with D perhaps given as TRBD1 or TRBD2 (5 bases each). For the CDR3, the DNA is TGCAGTGCGGGGGACCTCGGGACCCAGTACTTC. Its protein is CSAGDLGTQYF.